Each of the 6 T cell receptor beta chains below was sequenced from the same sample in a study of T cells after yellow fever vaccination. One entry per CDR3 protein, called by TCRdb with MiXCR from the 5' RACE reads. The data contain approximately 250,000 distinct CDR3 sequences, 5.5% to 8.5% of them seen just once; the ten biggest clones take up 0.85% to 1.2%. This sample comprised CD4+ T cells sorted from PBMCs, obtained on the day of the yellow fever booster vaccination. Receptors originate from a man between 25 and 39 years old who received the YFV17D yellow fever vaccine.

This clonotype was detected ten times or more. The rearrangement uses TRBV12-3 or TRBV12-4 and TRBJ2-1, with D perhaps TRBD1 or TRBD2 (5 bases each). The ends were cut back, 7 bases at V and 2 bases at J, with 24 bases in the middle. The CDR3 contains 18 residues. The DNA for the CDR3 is TGTGCCAGCAATCCGCAACGGGGCCTCCTTTATACCTACAATGAGCAGTTCTTC. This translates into CASNPQRGLLYTYNEQFF.

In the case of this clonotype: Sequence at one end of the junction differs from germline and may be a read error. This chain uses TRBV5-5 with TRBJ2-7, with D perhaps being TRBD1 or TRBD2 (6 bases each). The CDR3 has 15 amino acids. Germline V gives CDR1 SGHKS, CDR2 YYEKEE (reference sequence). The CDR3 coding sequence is TGTGCCAGCATCCCGGGGGCCGCACGAATTTACGACCAGTACTTC. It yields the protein CASIPGAARIYDQYF.

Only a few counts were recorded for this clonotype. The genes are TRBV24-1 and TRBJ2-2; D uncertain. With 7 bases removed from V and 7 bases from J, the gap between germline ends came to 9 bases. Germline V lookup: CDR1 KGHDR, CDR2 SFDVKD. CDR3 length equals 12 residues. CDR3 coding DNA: TGTGCCACCAGCGATACTCACGGGGAGCTGTTTTTT. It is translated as CATSDTHGELFF.

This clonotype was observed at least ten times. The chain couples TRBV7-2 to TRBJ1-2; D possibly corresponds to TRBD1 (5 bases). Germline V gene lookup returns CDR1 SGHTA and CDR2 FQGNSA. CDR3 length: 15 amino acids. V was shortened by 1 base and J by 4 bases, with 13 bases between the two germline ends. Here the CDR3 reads CASSLGQGRGYGYTF. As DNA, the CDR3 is TGTGCCAGCAGCTTAGGCCAGGGAAGGGGCTATGGCTACACCTTC.

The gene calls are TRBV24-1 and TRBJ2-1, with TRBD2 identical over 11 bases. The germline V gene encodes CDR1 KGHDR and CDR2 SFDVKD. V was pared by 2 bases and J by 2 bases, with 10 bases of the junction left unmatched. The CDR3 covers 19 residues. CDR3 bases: TGTGCCACCAGTGATTCGGAACCACTAGCGGGAGCCACCTACAATGAGCAGTTCTTC. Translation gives CATSDSEPLAGATYNEQFF.

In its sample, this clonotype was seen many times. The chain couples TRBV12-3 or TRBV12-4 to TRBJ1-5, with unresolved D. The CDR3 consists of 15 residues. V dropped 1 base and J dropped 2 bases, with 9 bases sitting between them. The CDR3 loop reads CASSLGADGNQPQHF. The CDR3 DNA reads TGTGCCAGCAGTTTAGGGGCGGATGGCAATCAGCCCCAGCATTTT.